This TCR beta chain was obtained from a study of blood T cell repertoires in COVID-19. Sequencing used immunoSEQ multiplex PCR; TCRdb keeps in-frame clones, though not all of them. The sample has approximately 96,000 clones, over 90% seen once. The length of the CDR3 is 13 residues. V was pared by 4 bases and J by 9 bases, with 13 bases between. Germline CDR1 and CDR2: LNHNV and YYDKDF (reference sequence). This clone showed up just a few times. The V and J genes are TRBV15 and TRBJ2-1; a weak D match, TRBD2 (5 bases). Sequenced input: peripheral blood. This clonotype originated in a human donor with active COVID-19. The donor label of this sample is uncertain. CDR3 protein: CATSTGLSGEQFF. Here the CDR3 DNA reads TGTGCCACCAGCACCGGCCTCAGCGGTGAGCAGTTCTTC.